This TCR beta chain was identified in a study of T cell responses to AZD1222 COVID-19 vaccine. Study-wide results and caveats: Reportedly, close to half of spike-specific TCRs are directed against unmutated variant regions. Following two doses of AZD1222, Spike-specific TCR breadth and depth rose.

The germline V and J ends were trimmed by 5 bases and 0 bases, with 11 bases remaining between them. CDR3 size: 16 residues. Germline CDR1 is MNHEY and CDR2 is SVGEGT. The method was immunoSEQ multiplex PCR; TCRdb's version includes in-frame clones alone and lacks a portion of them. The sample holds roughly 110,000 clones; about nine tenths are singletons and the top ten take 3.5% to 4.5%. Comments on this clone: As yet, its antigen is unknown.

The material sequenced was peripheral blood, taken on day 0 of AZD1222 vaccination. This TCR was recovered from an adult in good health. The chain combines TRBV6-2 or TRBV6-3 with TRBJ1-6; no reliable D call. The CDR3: CASSPRAASYNSPLHF. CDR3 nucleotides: TGTGCCAGCAGTCCACGCGCAGCCTCCTATAATTCACCCCTCCACTTT.